This T cell receptor (beta chain) was sequenced for a study of OX40 agonist ivuxolimab in advanced cancers. Looking at the study overall: Ivuxolimab, which targeted the costimulatory receptor OX40 (CD134), was an agonistic, fully human IgG2 monoclonal antibody. Patients were allowed to have had prior anti-PD-1, anti-PD-L1 or anti-CTLA-4 therapy, and around two fifths of the dose-escalation patients had been treated with checkpoint inhibitors. Intravenous ivuxolimab was administered to patients every 2 weeks at six dose levels: 0.01, 0.1, 0.3, 1.5, 3 and 10 mg/kg. Among the roughly 50 dose-escalation patients, around 20 had hepatocellular carcinoma, around 15 melanoma, 9 renal cell carcinoma and 9 head and neck cancer. A male proportion of roughly 80% and a mean age of approximately 61 years, ranging from about 23 to 90, were recorded for the dose-escalation cohort. Partial responses occurred in three dose-escalation patients, of whom one had hepatocellular carcinoma and two had cutaneous melanoma. The paper reports the monotherapy dose-escalation portion (N of about 50 patients) of the phase I ivuxolimab trial. Peripheral TCRbeta sequencing was intended to test whether TCR sequence diversity was altered and clonal T-cell expansion was caused by ivuxolimab. What the research found in general, with its limitations: In the 0.1-3.0 mg/kg groups, partial responders had among the lowest normalized peripheral clonal expansion, particularly in CD8+ T cells. At doses from 0.1 to 3.0 mg/kg, clonal expansion was seen in both CD4+ and CD8+ blood T cells between baseline and week 6. Low levels of normalized T-cell clonal expansion were also shown by some nonresponding patients. The antigen specificity of the peripheral T cells that underwent clonal expansion was not determined. After ivuxolimab, CD8+ T cells had more expanded clones than CD4+ T cells on average.

Genomic DNA was extracted from sorted cells for sequencing of the TCRbeta CDR3 region. TCRbeta CDR3 regions were sequenced using the immunoSEQ Assay. TCRdb mirrors the immuneACCESS table, restricted to in-frame sequences. Some clones are absent from its copies; in checked studies, under half trace to an unresolved V gene, and the reason for the others is unknown. The sample profile shows over 50,000 clones; about 92% of them were found once. 20% to 30% of the sample is taken by the ten largest. This clone was detected only once. No antigen is known for it. It has no much larger one-base neighbor in the sample; base qualities were not kept. CDR1 MDHEN and CDR2 SYDVKM are derived from the germline V gene. Including cysteine and phenylalanine, the CDR3 has 14 amino acids. Just the 42-base CDR3 DNA is kept, in frame starting at base 1. A distance of 11 bases separates the germline ends of V and J, which lose 3 bases and 5 bases respectively.

The trial excluded patients who had a history of autoimmune disease or who were on systemic immunosuppression. Peripheral blood for TCR sequencing was collected from all dose cohorts at baseline, on cycle 4 day 1, and on cycle 7 day 1. The samples were taken from a phase I, first-in-human, multicenter, open-label dose-escalation trial of ivuxolimab. Adults with locally advanced or metastatic head and neck squamous cell, hepatocellular, melanoma or renal cell carcinoma were enrolled in the trial. Before TCR sequencing, CD4+ T cells and CD8+ T cells from peripheral blood were sorted into separate populations.

The source of this sequence is an adult with an advanced solid tumor such as melanoma, head and neck, liver or kidney cancer. This chain joins TRBV28 to TRBJ1-5; no D gene can be assigned with confidence. The sample consisted of CD4+ or CD8+ T cells sorted from blood, taken in a trial of the OX40 agonist ivuxolimab. The CDR3 region has the sequence CASSFRLNHQPQHF. The DNA sequence is given as TGTGCCAGCAGTTTCCGGTTGAACCATCAGCCCCAGCATTTT.